What follows is one T cell receptor beta chain and its context. As yet, its antigen is unknown. This specimen comes from a study of T cell clonotyping in hematopoietic cell transplantation. The study's findings and limits: CD4 and CD8 repertoire contributions could not be separated without sorting. Recipient TCR diversity dropped after transplant; expanded clonotypes rose from day 30 to 180. Graft donor and pretransplant recipient Inverse Simpson Index values predicted broader posttransplant TCR diversity. At the given depth, recipient repertoires were over 95% de novo clonotypes.

Only in-frame clones appear in the TCRdb table, and some are missing; sequencing was by immunoSEQ multiplex PCR. Here the sample spans under 7,500 clones, approximately 90% being singletons. Trimming cost V 2 bases and J 5 bases, with 12 bases left between them. The CDR3 covers 14 residues. Looked up from germline, CDR1 is MDHEN and CDR2 is SYDVKM. This sequence joins TRBV28 and TRBJ2-5; D is perhaps TRBD1 or TRBD2 (5 bases each). This receptor was obtained from a female patient in her forties or fifties who had an allogeneic stem cell transplant from a related donor, so the T cells may come from the graft donor. Some clones in this sample may be carry-over from other donors' samples. The sequencing used peripheral blood mononuclear cells, collected 100 days after allogeneic stem cell transplant. CDR3 coding DNA: TGTGCCAGCAGTTTAGCAGGGAGAATCGAGACCCAGTACTTC. This gives the protein CASSLAGRIETQYF. The whole variable domain, remainder taken from reference TRBV28 and TRBJ2-5, is DVKVTQSSRYLVKRTGEKVFLECVQDMDHENMFWYRQDPGLGLRLIYFSYDVKMKEKGDIPEGYSVSREKKERFSLILESASTNQTSMYLCASSLAGRIETQYFGPGTRLLVL.